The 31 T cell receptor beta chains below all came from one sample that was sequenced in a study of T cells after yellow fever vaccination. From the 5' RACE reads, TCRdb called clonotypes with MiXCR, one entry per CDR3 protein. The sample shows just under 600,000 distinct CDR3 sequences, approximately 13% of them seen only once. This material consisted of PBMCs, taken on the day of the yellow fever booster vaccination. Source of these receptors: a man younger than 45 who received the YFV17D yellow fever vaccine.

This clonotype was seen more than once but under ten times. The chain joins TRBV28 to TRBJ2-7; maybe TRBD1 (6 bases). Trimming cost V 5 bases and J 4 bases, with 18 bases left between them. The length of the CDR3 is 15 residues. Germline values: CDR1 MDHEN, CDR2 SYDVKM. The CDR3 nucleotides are TGTGCCAGCAGTGAGACCGACAGGAGTCGTTACGAGCAGTACTTC. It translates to CASSETDRSRYEQYF.

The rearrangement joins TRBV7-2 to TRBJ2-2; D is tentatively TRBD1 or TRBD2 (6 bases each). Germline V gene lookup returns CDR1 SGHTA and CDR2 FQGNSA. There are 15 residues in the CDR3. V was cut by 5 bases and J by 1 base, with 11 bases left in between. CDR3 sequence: CASSLKGGNTGELFF. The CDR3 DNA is TGTGCCAGCAGCCTGAAGGGGGGGAACACCGGGGAGCTGTTTTTT.

CDR3 nucleotides: TGTGCCAGCAGCCCGATAACGGGGGGTCCCAGCACTGAAGCTTTCTTT. This translates into CASSPITGGPSTEAFF. V is TRBV3-1 and J is TRBJ1-1; possibly TRBD1 for D (5 bases). Germline loops: CDR1 LGHDT, CDR2 YNNKEL (reference sequence). This CDR3 is built from 16 residues. Trimming took 4 bases from V and 4 from J, leaving 19 bases between them.

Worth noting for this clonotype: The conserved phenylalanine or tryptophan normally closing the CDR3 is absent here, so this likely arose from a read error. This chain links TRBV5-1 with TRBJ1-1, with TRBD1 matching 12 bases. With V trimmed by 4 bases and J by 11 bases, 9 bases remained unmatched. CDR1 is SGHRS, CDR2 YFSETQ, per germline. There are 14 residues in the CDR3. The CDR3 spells CASSPGQGAAEAFS. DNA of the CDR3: TGCGCCAGCAGCCCGGGACAGGGGGCCGCCGAGGCTTTCTCT.

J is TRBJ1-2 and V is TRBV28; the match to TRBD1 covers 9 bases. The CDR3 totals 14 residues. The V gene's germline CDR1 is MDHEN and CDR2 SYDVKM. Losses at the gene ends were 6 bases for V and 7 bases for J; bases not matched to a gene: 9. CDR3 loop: CASSWTGDRLGYTF. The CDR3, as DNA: TGTGCCAGCAGCTGGACAGGGGATAGGCTTGGCTACACCTTC.

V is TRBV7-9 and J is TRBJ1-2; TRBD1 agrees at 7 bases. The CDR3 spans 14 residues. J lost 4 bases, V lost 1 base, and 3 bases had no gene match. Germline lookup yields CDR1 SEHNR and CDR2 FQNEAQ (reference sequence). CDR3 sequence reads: CASSLVAGGYGYTF. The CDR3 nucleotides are TGTGCCAGCAGCTTAGTGGCAGGGGGCTATGGCTACACCTTC. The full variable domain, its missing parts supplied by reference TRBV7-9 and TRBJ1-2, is DTGVSQNPRHKITKRGQNVTFRCDPISEHNRLYWYRQTLGQGPEFLTYFQNEAQLEKSRLLSDRFSAERPKGSFSTLEIQRTEQGDSAMYLCASSLVAGGYGYTFGSGTRLTVV.

DNA for the CDR3: TGTGCCAGCAGTCCCCCTCCGGGACAGGGAGAAAAACTGTTTTTT. This gives the protein CASSPPPGQGEKLFF. The rearrangement joins TRBV7-2 to TRBJ1-4; 9 bases match TRBD1. After removal of 6 bases from V and 8 bases from J, the junction contained 10 bases not matched to a gene. The germline V gene encodes CDR1 SGHTA and CDR2 FQGNSA. The CDR3 sequence is 15 residues long.

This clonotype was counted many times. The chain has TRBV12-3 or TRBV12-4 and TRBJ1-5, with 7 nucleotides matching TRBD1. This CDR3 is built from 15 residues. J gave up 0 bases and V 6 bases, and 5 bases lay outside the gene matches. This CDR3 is CASRLEGASNQPQHF. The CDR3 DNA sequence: TGTGCCAGCAGGCTTGAGGGGGCTAGCAATCAGCCCCAGCATTTT.

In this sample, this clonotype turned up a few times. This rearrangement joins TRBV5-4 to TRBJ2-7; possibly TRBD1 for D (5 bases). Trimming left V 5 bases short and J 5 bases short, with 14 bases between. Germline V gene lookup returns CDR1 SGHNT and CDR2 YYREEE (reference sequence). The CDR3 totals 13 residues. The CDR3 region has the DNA TGTGCCAGCAGTATGGGGATACAGGACGAGCAGTACTTC. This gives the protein CASSMGIQDEQYF. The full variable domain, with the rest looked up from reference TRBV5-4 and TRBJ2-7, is ETGVTQSPTHLIKTRGQQVTLRCSSQSGHNTVSWYQQALGQGPQFIFQYYREEENGRGNFPPRFSGLQFPNYSSELNVNALELDDSALYLCASSMGIQDEQYFGPGTRLTVT.

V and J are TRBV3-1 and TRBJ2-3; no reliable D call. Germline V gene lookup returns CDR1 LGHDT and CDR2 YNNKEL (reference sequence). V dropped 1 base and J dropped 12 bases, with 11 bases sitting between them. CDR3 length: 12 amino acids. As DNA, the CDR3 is TGTGCCAGCAGCCAAGGGGCCACGGGTCAGTATTTT. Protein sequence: CASSQGATGQYF.

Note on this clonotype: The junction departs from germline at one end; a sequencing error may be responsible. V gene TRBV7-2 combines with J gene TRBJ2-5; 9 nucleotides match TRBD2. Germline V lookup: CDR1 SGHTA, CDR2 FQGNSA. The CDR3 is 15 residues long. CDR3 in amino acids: CASSLRLAGAETLYF. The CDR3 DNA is TGTGCCAGCAGCTTAAGATTAGCGGGAGCGGAGACCCTGTACTTC.

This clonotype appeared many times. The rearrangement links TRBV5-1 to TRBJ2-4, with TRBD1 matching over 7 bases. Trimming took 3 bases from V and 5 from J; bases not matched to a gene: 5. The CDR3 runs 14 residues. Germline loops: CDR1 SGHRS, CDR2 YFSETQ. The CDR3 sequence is CASSYGQAENIQYF. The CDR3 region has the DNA TGCGCCAGCAGCTATGGACAGGCCGAAAACATTCAGTACTTC.

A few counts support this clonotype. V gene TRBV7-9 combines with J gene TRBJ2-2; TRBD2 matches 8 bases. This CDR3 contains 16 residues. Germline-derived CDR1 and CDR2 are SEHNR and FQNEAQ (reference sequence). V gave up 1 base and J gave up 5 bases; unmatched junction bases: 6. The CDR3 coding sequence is TGTGCCAGCAGCTTAGAGAGGAGCGGGAGAACCGGGGAGCTGTTTTTT. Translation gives CASSLERSGRTGELFF. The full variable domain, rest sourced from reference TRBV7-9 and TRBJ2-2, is DTGVSQNPRHKITKRGQNVTFRCDPISEHNRLYWYRQTLGQGPEFLTYFQNEAQLEKSRLLSDRFSAERPKGSFSTLEIQRTEQGDSAMYLCASSLERSGRTGELFFGEGSRLTVL.

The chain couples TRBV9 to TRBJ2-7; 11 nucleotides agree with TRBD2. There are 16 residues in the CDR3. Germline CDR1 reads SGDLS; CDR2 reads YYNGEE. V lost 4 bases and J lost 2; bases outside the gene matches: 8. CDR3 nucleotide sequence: TGTGCCAGCAGCCCGGGACTAGCGGCCGGGACCTACGAGCAGTACTTC. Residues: CASSPGLAAGTYEQYF.

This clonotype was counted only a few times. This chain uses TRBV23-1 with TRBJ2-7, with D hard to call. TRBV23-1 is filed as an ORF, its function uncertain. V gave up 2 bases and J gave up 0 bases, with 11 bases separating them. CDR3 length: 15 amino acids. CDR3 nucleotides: TGCGCCAGCAGTCAACCCGGGTTCAGCTCCTACGAGCAGTACTTC. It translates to CASSQPGFSSYEQYF.

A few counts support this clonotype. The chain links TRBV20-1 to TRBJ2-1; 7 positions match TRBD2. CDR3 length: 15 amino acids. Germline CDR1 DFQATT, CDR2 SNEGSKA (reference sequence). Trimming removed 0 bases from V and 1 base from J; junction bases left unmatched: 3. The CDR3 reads CSARESGVSYNEQFF. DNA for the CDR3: TGCAGTGCTAGAGAAAGCGGGGTTTCCTACAATGAGCAGTTCTTC.

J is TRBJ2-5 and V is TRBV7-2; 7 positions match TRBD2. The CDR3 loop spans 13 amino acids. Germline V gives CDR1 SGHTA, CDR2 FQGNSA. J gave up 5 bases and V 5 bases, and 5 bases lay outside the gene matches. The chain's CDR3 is CASSPRTSETQYF. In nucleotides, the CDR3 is TGTGCCAGCAGCCCGCGGACTAGTGAGACCCAGTACTTC. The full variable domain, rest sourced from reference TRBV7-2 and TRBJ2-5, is GAGVSQSPSNKVTEKGKDVELRCDPISGHTALYWYRQSLGQGLEFLIYFQGNSAPDKSGLPSDRFSAERTGGSVSTLTIQRTQQEDSAVYLCASSPRTSETQYFGPGTRLLVL.

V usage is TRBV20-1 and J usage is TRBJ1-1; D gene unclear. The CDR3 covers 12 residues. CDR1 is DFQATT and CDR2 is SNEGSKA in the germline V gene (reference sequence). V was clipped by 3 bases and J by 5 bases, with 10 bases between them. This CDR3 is CSASLLVTEAFF. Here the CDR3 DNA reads TGCAGTGCTAGCCTTCTGGTTACTGAAGCTTTCTTT.

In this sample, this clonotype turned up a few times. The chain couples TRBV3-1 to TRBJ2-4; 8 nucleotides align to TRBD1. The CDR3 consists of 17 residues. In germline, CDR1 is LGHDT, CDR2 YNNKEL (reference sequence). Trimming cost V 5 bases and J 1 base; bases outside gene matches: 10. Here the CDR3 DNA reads TGTGCCAGCAGCGAAACAGGGGGAGGTTCGGCCAAAAACATTCAGTACTTC. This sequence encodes CASSETGGGSAKNIQYF.

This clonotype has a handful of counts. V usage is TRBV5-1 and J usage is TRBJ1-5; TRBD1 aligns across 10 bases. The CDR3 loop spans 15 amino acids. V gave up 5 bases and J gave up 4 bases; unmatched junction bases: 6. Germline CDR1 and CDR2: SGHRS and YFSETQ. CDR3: CASSQGQGGNQPQHF. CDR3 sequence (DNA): TGCGCCAGCAGTCAAGGACAGGGGGGTAATCAGCCCCAGCATTTT. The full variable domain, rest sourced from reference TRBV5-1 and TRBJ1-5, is KAGVTQTPRYLIKTRGQQVTLSCSPISGHRSVSWYQQTPGQGLQFLFEYFSETQRNKGNFPGRFSGRQFSNSRSEMNVSTLELGDSALYLCASSQGQGGNQPQHFGDGTRLSIL.

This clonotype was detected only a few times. CDR3 region: CSEGADRFYEQYF. For the CDR3, the DNA is TGCAGTGAAGGGGCCGATAGGTTCTACGAGCAGTACTTC. The chain couples TRBV20-1 to TRBJ2-7, with D possibly TRBD1 on 5 matching bases. Trimming left V 7 bases short and J 3 bases short, with 16 bases between. The CDR3 has 13 residues. The germline V gene has CDR1 DFQATT and CDR2 SNEGSKA (reference sequence).

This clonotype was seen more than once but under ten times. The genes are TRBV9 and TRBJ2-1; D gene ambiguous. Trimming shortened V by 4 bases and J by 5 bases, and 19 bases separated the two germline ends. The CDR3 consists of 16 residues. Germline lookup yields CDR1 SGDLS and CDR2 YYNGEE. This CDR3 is CASSPNLSKFNNEQFF. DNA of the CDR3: TGTGCCAGCAGCCCTAACCTCAGCAAGTTCAACAATGAGCAGTTCTTC.

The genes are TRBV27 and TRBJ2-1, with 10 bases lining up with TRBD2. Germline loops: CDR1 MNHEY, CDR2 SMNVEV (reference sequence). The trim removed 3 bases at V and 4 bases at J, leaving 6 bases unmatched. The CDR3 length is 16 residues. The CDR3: CASSFGGLARYNEQFF. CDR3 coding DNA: TGTGCCAGCAGTTTTGGGGGACTAGCGCGGTACAATGAGCAGTTCTTC.

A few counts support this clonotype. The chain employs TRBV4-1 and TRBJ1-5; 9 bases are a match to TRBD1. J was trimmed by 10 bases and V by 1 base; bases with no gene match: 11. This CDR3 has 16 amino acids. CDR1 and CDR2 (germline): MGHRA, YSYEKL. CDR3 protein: CASSQGIPGTGSPQHF. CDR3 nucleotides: TGCGCCAGCAGCCAAGGCATTCCCGGGACAGGGTCTCCCCAGCATTTT.

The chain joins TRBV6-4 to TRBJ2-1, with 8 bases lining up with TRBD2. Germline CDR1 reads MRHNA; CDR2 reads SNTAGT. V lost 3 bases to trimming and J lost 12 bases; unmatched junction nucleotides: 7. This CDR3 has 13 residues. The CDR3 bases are TGTGCCAGCAGTGAAAAGCGGGAGTCGACGCAGTTCTTC. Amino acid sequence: CASSEKRESTQFF.

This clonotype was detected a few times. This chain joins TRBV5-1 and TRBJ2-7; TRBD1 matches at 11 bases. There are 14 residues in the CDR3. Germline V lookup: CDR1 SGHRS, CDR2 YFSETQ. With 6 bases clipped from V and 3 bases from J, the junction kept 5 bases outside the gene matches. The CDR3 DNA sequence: TGCGCCAGCAACGGACAGGGGGCCCACTACGAGCAGTACTTC. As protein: CASNGQGAHYEQYF.

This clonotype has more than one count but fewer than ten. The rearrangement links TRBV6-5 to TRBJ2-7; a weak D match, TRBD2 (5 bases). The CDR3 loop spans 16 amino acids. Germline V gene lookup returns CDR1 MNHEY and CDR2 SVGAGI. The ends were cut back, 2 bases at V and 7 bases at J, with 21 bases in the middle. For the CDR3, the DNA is TGTGCCAGCAGTTACGGGCCGGGAACCCCCTCTGGAGAGCAGTACTTC. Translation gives CASSYGPGTPSGEQYF.

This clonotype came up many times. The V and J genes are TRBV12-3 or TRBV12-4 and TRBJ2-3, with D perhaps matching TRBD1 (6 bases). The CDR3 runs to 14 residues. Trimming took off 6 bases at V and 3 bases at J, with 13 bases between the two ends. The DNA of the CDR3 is TGTGCCAGCAGCCCACTCAGGGGTACAGATACGCAGTATTTT. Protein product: CASSPLRGTDTQYF.

DNA of the CDR3: TGTGCCAGCAGCACCAGGGGTGGGAACACCGGGGAGCTGTTTTTT. This translates into CASSTRGGNTGELFF. The chain couples TRBV7-6 to TRBJ2-2, with D perhaps TRBD1 (6 bases). Germline CDR1 SGHVS, CDR2 FNYEAQ. The length of the CDR3 is 15 residues. V shed 5 bases and J shed 1 base, with 11 bases lying between them.

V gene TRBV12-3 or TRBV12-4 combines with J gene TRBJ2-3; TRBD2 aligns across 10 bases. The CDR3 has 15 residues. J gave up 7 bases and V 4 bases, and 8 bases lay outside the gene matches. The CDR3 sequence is CASSWSGRAYYTQYF. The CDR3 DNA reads TGTGCCAGCAGTTGGAGCGGGAGGGCCTATTATACGCAGTATTTT.

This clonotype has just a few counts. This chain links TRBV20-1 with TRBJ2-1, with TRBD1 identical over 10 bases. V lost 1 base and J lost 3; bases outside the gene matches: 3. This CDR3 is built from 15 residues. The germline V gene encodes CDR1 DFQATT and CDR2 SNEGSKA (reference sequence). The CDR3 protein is CSARGGTGDYNEQFF. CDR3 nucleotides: TGCAGTGCTAGAGGCGGGACAGGGGACTACAATGAGCAGTTCTTC.